This T cell receptor beta chain was recorded in a study of blood T cell repertoires in COVID-19 (dated by TCRdb to about 2020). Study-level background: The collaborator samples originated in the United States, Italy and Spain and spanned the acute and convalescent phases of COVID-19. A de-identified subject ID, COVID-19 status, age in years and sex were almost always included in the sample metadata. A freely available public database, intended as a resource for researchers studying the immune response to SARS-CoV-2, is where the repertoires were released. HLA class I and class II types, where available, came from metadata supplied by the sample provider rather than from assay-based typing. The dataset comprised deeply sampled blood TCRbeta repertoires from subjects exposed to, actively infected with, or recovered from COVID-19. The prospective study material was composed of cDNA or gDNA derived from T cells, B-cell-depleted T cells, or PBMCs. Samples came from the ongoing ImmuneRACE study (first 160 participants) plus 1,254 subjects from 6 global collaborators.

This clone was seen a few times. This clone's antigen is unknown. Base qualities were left out, and no much larger clone turns up one base away. Results and caveats for the whole study, not just this receptor: The amount of clinical and demographic metadata varied by source and participant and was provided uncurated.

TCRbeta CDR3 regions were amplified from genomic DNA by means of the immunoSEQ Assay, a bias-controlled multiplex PCR. Concerning the study's data processing: The number of nucleated cells in each sample was estimated by amplification of reference gene primers within the assay. Sequence reads were collapsed and filtered to measure the absolute abundance of every unique TCRbeta CDR3 rearrangement. For each sample, productive Simpson clonality was calculated by taking the square root of Simpson's diversity index across productive rearrangements. TCRdb provides this immuneACCESS table in a form limited to in-frame rearrangements. Some clones are lacking; in checked studies, under half of them reflect an unresolved V gene, and why the rest are absent is not known. Clonal size and the V and J genes are those of that table, whereas D and trimming came from the DNA. Within this sample are fewer than 300,000 clones, with approximately 87% of them counted one time only. The ten largest clones add up to around 1.5% of the sample.

Samples from volunteer blood donors who had recovered from COVID-19 were contributed by a second Seattle source. Each collaborating institution followed its own protocols to collect whole blood in K2EDTA tubes. For TCRbeta analysis, collaborators shipped samples in one of three forms: frozen whole blood, isolated PBMCs, or DNA extracted from either of those sample types. Sequenced sample: peripheral blood. This sequence was found in a woman aged 40 to 55 who had recovered from COVID-19.

CDR3 reads: CASSYPDGGVGTEAFF. The sequenced DNA is TGTGCCAGCAGTTACCCTGACGGGGGTGTCGGCACTGAAGCTTTCTTT. The chain employs TRBV6-2 or TRBV6-3 and TRBJ1-1, with TRBD1 as a weak D call on 5 bases. CDR1 and CDR2 are drawn from the germline V gene: MNHEY, SVGEGT. The CDR3 measures 16 amino acids from cysteine to phenylalanine. The retained sequence is limited to the CDR3, 48 bases, with the frame set at the first base. Cut back by 2 bases and 4 bases, the V and J ends lie 17 bases apart.